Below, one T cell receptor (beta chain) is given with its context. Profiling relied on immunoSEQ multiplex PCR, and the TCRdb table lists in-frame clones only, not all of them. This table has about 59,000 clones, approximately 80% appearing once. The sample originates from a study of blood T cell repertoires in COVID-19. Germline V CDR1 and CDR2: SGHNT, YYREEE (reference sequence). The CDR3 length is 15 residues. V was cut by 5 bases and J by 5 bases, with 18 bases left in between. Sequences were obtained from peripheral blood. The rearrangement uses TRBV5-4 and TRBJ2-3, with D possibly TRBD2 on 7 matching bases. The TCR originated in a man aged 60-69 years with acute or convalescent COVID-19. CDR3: CASRTTGGPLDTQYF. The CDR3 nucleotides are TGTGCCAGCAGGACCACGGGGGGCCCCCTAGATACGCAGTATTTT.